What follows describes a single TCR beta chain. Its antigen is currently unknown. The sample originates from a study of response to subunit inactivated influenza vaccine. Regarding the study as a whole: Authors suggested each seasonal flu vaccination may recruit only limited numbers of new T cells.

CDR3 length equals 13 residues. The germline CDR1 and CDR2 sequences are SGHTA and FQGNSA. TCRdb re-called the RT-PCR reads through MiXCR, storing one row per CDR3 protein. The table shows about 540,000 distinct CDR3 sequences, with roughly a quarter occurring only once. Another study also made use of these data, one on T cells expressing NK-cell markers. Turning to that study: Libraries used 5'RACE template switching adding universal primer site and UMIs. Alpha-beta TCR T cells were the sole sorting target in several experiments, owing to an anti-gamma-delta TCR antibody. In five or six donors, dominant NKG2C+ clonotypes were roughly 1.0-7.5% of CD8+ T cells. Among several donors, these clonotypes also ranked first in the CD3+CD56-NKG2C+ fraction.

The rearrangement joins TRBV7-2 to TRBJ2-6, with D unclear. The sequence was obtained from a man aged 45 to 65 who received an inactivated influenza vaccine. Material: CD4+ T cells sorted from PBMCs, obtained 11 to 12 days after vaccination. The CDR3 spells CATSGSGANVLTF. The CDR3 nucleotides read TGTGCAACCTCTGGCTCTGGGGCCAACGTCCTGACTTTC.